This TCR beta chain was profiled in a study of cytomegalovirus exposure and HLA in healthy donors. Study-wide results and caveats: Within the data, a cluster of highly shared sequence variants was likely a sequencing artifact. Through in vitro validation, a few CMV-associated chains were shown to be specific for CMV antigens.

PCR involved 60 Vbeta and 13 Jbeta primers. The authors' processing: A follow-up analysis tallied about 88 million unique TCR beta chains, roughly 11 million shared. Clones were read by immunoSEQ multiplex PCR, and TCRdb kept only the in-frame ones, dropping some. V and J calls and clone size are given by that table; D and trimming were obtained from the DNA. The sample shows approximately 97,000 clones, approximately 80% of them seen only once. CDR3 length equals 11 residues. CDR1 and CDR2 (germline): SNHLY, FYNNEI. V shed 1 base and J shed 8 bases, with 6 bases lying between them. As regards this clone: What it binds is unknown.

The sequence was collected from a woman aged 65 to 85 in good health and CMV-seropositive. The chain employs TRBV2 and TRBJ2-7, with a weak D call TRBD1 (6 bases). The specimen was PBMCs. CDR3 in DNA: TGTGCCAGCAGTGAAGGGGACAAGCAGTACTTC. This translates into CASSEGDKQYF.